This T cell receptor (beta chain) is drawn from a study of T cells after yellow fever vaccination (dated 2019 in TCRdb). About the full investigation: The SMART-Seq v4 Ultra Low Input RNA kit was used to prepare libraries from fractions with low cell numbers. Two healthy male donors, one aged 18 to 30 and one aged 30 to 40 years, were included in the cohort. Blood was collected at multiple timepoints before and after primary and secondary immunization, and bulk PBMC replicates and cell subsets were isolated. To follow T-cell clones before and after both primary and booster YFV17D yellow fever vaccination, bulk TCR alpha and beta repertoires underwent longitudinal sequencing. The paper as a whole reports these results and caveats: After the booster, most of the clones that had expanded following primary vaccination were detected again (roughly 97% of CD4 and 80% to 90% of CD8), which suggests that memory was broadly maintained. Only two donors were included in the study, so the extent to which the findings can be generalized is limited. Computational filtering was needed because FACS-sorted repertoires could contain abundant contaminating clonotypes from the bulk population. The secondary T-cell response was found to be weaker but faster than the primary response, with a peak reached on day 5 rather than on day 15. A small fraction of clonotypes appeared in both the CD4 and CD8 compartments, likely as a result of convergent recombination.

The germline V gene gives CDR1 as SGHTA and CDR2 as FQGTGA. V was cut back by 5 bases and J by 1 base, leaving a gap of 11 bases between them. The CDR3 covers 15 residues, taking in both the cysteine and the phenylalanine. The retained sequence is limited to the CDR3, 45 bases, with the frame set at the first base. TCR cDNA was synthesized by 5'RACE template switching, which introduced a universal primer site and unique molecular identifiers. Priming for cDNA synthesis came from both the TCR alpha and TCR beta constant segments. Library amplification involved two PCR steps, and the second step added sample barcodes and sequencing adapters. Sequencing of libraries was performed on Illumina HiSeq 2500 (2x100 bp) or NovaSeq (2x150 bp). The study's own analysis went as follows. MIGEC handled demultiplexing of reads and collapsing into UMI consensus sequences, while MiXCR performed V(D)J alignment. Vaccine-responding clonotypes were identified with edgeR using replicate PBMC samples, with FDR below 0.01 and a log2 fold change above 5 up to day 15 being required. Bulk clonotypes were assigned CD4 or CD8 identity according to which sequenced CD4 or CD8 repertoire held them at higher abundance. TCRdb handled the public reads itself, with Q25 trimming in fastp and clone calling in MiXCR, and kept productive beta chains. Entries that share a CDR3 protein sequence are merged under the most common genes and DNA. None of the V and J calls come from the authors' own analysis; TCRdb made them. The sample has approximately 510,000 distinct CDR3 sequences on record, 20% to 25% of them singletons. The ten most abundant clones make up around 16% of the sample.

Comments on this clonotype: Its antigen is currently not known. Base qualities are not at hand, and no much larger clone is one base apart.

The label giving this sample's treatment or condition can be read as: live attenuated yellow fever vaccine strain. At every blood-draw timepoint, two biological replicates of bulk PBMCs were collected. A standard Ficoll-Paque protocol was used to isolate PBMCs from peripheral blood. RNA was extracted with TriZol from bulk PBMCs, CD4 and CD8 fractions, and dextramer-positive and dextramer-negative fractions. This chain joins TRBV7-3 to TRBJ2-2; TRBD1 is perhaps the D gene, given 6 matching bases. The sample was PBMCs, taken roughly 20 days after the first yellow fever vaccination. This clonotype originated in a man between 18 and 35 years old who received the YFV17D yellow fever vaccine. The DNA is TGTGCCAGCAGCCAACAGGGATTGAACACCGGGGAGCTGTTTTTT. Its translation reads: CASSQQGLNTGELFF.